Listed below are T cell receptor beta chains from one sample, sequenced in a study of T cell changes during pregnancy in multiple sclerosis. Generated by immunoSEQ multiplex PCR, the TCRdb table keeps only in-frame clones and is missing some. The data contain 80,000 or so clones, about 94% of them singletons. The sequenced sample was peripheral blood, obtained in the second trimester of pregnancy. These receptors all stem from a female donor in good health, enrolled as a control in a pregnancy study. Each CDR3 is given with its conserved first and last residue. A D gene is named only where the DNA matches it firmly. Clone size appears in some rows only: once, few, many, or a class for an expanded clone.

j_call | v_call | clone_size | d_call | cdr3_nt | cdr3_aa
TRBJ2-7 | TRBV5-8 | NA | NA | TGTGCCAGCAGCCCGGGTCGGGGACTGCTGGAGTACTTC | CASSPGRGLLEYF
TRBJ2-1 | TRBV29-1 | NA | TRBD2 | TGCAGCGTTGAAGACTCCCCTACTAGCGGGAGGGACCGCGGTGAGCAGTTCTTC | CSVEDSPTSGRDRGEQFF
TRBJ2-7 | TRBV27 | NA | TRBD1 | TGTGCGAGACAGGGGCCGGTAGCCTCCGAGCAGTACTTC | CARQGPVASEQYF
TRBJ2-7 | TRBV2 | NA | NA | TGTGCCAGCAGTGATGTGTGGGGCCTCTCCTACGAGCAGTACTTC | CASSDVWGLSYEQYF
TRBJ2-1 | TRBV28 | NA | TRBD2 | TGTGCCAGCAGTTTATATCTAGCGGGAGCGCGAGACTTCCTCTTC | CASSLYLAGARDFLF
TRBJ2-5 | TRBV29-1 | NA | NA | TGCAGCGTTGGCGGGGTTGAAGAGACCCAGTACTTC | CSVGGVEETQYF
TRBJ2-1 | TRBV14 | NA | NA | TGTGCCAGCAGCCAAGATCTTGAGGGGGGGACTTACAATGAGCAGTTCTTC | CASSQDLEGGTYNEQFF
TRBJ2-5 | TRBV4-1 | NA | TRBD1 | TGCGCCAGCAGCCGAGGACAGGGGGAGACCCAGTACTTC | CASSRGQGETQYF
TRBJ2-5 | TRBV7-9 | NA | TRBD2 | TGTGCCAGCAGCATCCGGACTAGCGAAGAGACCCAGTACTTC | CASSIRTSEETQYF
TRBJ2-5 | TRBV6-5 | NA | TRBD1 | TGTGCCAGCAGACACCGACAGGGTAGGGAGACCCAGTACTTC | CASRHRQGRETQYF
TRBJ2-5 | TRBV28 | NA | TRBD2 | TGTGCCAGCAGTAATGGACTAGCGGGAGTACGTCTGGTAGAGACCCAGTACTTC | CASSNGLAGVRLVETQYF
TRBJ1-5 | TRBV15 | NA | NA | TGTGCCACCAGCAGAGCGGGAGAGGATAGCAATCAGCCCCAGCATTTT | CATSRAGEDSNQPQHF
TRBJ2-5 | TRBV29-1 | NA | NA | TGCAGCGTTGACGGGGATTTCTCTGAGACCCAGTACTTC | CSVDGDFSETQYF
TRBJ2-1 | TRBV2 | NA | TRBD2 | TGTGCCAGCAAGGGGACTAGCGGGGGTGGCTGGAGGAATGAGCAGTTCTTC | CASKGTSGGGWRNEQFF
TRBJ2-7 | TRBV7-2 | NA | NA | TGTGCCAGCAGCTTGGGACTTAGCTACGAGCAGTACTTC | CASSLGLSYEQYF
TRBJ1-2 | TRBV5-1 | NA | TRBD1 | TGCGCCAGCAGCTTGGCGCAGGGGGCAGGTGGCTACACCTTC | CASSLAQGAGGYTF
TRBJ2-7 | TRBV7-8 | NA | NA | TGTGCCAGCAGCTCAAGTTCGGACAGTTCCTACGAGCAGTACTTC | CASSSSSDSSYEQYF
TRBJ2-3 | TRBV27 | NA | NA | TGTGCCAGCAGTGGCGCGGGACTCCCAGATACGCAGTATTTT | CASSGAGLPDTQYF
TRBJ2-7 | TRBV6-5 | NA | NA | TGTGCCAGCAGACGGGGTGAGAGTCTCCGCGAGCAGTACTTC | CASRRGESLREQYF
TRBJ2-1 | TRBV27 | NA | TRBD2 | TGTGCCAGCAGCCCTCGGAAAAGCGGGAGGGCCTACGATGAGCAGTTCTTC | CASSPRKSGRAYDEQFF
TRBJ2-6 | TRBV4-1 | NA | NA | TGCGCCAGCAGCTCCACTTCCGGGGCTGGGGCCAACGTCCTGACTTTC | CASSSTSGAGANVLTF
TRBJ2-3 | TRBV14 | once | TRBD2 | TGTGCCAGCAGCCAAGATGGGCGGACTAGCGGACGGGATACGCAGTATTTT | CASSQDGRTSGRDTQYF
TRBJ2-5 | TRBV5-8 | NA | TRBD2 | TGTGCCAGCAGCCCCGGGACTAGCGGGAGGTCGGAGACCCAGTACTTC | CASSPGTSGRSETQYF
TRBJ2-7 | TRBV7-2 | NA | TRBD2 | TGTGCCAGCAGCTATAGCGGGATTTACGAGCAGTACTTC | CASSYSGIYEQYF
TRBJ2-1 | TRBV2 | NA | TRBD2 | TGTGCCAGCGGAAGTCGGCGGGAGGGCCTTGGTAATGAGCAGTTCTTC | CASGSRREGLGNEQFF
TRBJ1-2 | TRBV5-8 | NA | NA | TGTGCCAGCAGCCGCAGGGTTAACTATGGCTACACCTTC | CASSRRVNYGYTF